These 7 T cell receptor beta chains originate from one sample sequenced in a study of OX40 agonist ivuxolimab in advanced cancers. Profiling relied on immunoSEQ multiplex PCR, and the TCRdb table lists in-frame clones only, not all of them. The sample has 50,000 to 70,000 clones, more than 85% seen once. Source: CD4+ or CD8+ T cells sorted from blood, taken in a trial of the OX40 agonist ivuxolimab. All receptors come from an adult with an advanced solid tumor such as melanoma, head and neck, liver or kidney cancer.

This chain uses TRBV27 with TRBJ2-7, with no clear D. Per germline, CDR1 MNHEY and CDR2 SMNVEV (reference sequence). Trimming stripped 4 bases from V and 4 bases from J, with 11 bases between. This CDR3 has 13 amino acids. The CDR3 here is CASSYGLEYEQYF. The CDR3 nucleotides read TGTGCCAGCAGTTACGGGCTAGAATACGAGCAGTACTTC.

About this clone: Other DNA sequences in the sample encode the same CDR3. V gene TRBV7-9 combines with J gene TRBJ2-7, with D tentatively TRBD2 (6 bases). Looked up from germline, CDR1 is SEHNR and CDR2 is FQNEAQ (reference sequence). Trimming left V 5 bases short and J 4 bases short, with 9 bases between. There are 12 residues in the CDR3. CDR3 bases: TGTGCCAGCAGCCCCGGGAGTTACGAGCAGTACTTC. Its protein product is CASSPGSYEQYF.

V gene TRBV6-5 combines with J gene TRBJ2-7; 8 bases agree with TRBD1. From germline, CDR1 is MNHEY and CDR2 SVGAGI. The ends lost 2 bases at V and 2 bases at J; junction bases unmatched: 5. The CDR3 consists of 15 residues. This CDR3 is CASSYRTGMAYEQYF. The CDR3 coding sequence is TGTGCCAGCAGTTACCGGACAGGGATGGCCTACGAGCAGTACTTC.

The chain carries TRBV25-1 and TRBJ2-5, with D possibly being TRBD1 (7 bases). With 6 bases removed from V and 3 bases from J, the gap between germline ends came to 8 bases. Per germline, CDR1 MGHDK and CDR2 SYGVNS. There are 12 residues in the CDR3. As DNA, the CDR3 is TGTGCCAGCAGCAGGGGGGAAGAGACCCAGTACTTC. This gives the protein CASSRGEETQYF.

The chain uses TRBV27 and TRBJ2-7, with D uncertain. The germline gives CDR1 MNHEY, CDR2 SMNVEV (reference sequence). Deletions cut 9 bases from V and 4 bases from J, with 13 bases between. This CDR3 has 12 residues. CDR3 bases: TGTGCCAGGGGTCCAAATTTTTACGAGCAGTACTTC. Translating it yields CARGPNFYEQYF.

The chain recombines TRBV29-1 with TRBJ2-7; TRBD1 might be the D (5 bases). CDR1 and CDR2 (germline): SQVTM, ANQGSEA. V dropped 6 bases and J dropped 2 bases, with 14 bases sitting between them. The length of the CDR3 is 13 residues. The CDR3 nucleotides read TGCAGCGTAACAGGAGAACCTACCTACGAGCAGTACTTC. It yields the protein CSVTGEPTYEQYF.

V and J are TRBV29-1 and TRBJ2-7, with TRBD2 as a possible D gene (6 bases). Germline values: CDR1 SQVTM, CDR2 ANQGSEA. With 4 bases removed from V and 3 bases from J, the gap between germline ends came to 10 bases. This CDR3 spans 12 amino acids. CDR3 in amino acids: CSVVGGNYEQYF. CDR3 DNA: TGCAGCGTTGTTGGAGGGAACTACGAGCAGTACTTC.